One and the same sample provided the 11 T cell receptor beta chains below, sequenced in a study of T cells in Graves' hyperthyroidism and ophthalmopathy. Amplification yielded TCR beta CDR3 regions, with RNA transcripts as the source. The HTBI primer set served for first-round RT-PCR of the TCR CDR3. One entry per CDR3 protein results from TCRdb running MiXCR on the multiplex PCR reads. The table lists approximately 870,000 distinct CDR3 sequences, 35% to 40% of them singletons. Sequencing used blood. Receptor source: a man aged 18-30 years with Graves' hyperthyroidism.

This clonotype was seen only a few times. In DNA, the CDR3 is TGTGCCAGCAGCCCGATTCTAGGGGCTTACGAGCAGTACTTC. Its translation: CASSPILGAYEQYF. V usage is TRBV14 and J usage is TRBJ2-7; tentatively, D is TRBD1 (5 bases). V was cut by 4 bases and J by 4 bases, with 14 bases left in between. From germline, CDR1 is SGHDN and CDR2 FVKESK. The CDR3 runs 14 residues.

Only a few counts were recorded for this clonotype. The chain couples TRBV7-3 to TRBJ1-1; tentatively, D is TRBD1 (5 bases). Germline CDR1 is SGHTA and CDR2 is FQGTGA. V lost 5 bases, J lost 4 bases, and 14 bases lay in between. This CDR3 comprises 14 residues. CDR3 region: CASSPGGMGTEAFF. CDR3 DNA sequence: TGTGCCAGCAGCCCGGGGGGGATGGGCACTGAAGCTTTCTTT.

The table lists this clonotype with many counts. The V gene is TRBV29-1, the J gene TRBJ2-7, with D hard to call. This CDR3 comprises 13 residues. Trimming removed 3 bases from V and 2 bases from J, with 11 bases in between. Germline CDR1 is SQVTM and CDR2 is ANQGSEA. The CDR3 bases are TGCAGCGTTGACAAGGAAAACACCTACGAGCAGTACTTC. This encodes CSVDKENTYEQYF.

This chain uses TRBV5-1 with TRBJ2-7, with D tentatively TRBD2 (7 bases). From germline, CDR1 is SGHRS and CDR2 YFSETQ. The V gene lost 3 bases and the J gene lost 5 bases, with 15 bases spanning the gap. This CDR3 comprises 14 residues. CDR3 amino acids: CASSWRGGVDEQYF. DNA for the CDR3: TGCGCCAGCAGCTGGAGGGGGGGTGTCGACGAGCAGTACTTC.

The sample holds a few counts of this clonotype. The chain recombines TRBV19 with TRBJ1-1; D perhaps matches TRBD1 (6 bases). V was trimmed by 7 bases and J by 10 bases, leaving 19 bases between them. CDR1 LNHDA and CDR2 SQIVND come from the germline V gene (reference sequence). The CDR3 sequence is 13 residues long. The CDR3 sequence is CASTLGGSVGAFF. CDR3 nucleotide sequence: TGTGCCAGTACCCTAGGGGGAAGCGTGGGAGCTTTCTTT. Supplemented by reference TRBV19 and TRBJ1-1, the full variable domain reads DGGITQSPKYLFRKEGQNVTLSCEQNLNHDAMYWYRQDPGQGLRLIYYSQIVNDFQKGDIAEGYSVSREKKESFPLTVTSAQKNPTAFYLCASTLGGSVGAFFGQGTRLTVV.

There are a few counts of this clonotype. V and J are TRBV7-6 and TRBJ2-7; D might be TRBD2 (5 bases). Germline V gene lookup returns CDR1 SGHVS and CDR2 FNYEAQ. This CDR3 is built from 13 residues. V was cut by 5 bases and J by 9 bases, with 17 bases left in between. Written as DNA, the CDR3 is TGTGCCAGCAGCCCTACTGAGGGAGCCGGGCAGTACTTC. Protein sequence: CASSPTEGAGQYF.

The chain couples TRBV6-1 to TRBJ2-5; TRBD2 aligns across 15 bases. Trimming took 6 bases from V and 1 from J; bases not matched to a gene: 3. The length of the CDR3 is 16 residues. CDR1 MNHNS and CDR2 SASEGT come from the germline V gene. The chain's CDR3 is CASSRTSGGAQETQYF. For the CDR3, the DNA is TGTGCCAGCAGCCGGACTAGCGGGGGGGCCCAAGAGACCCAGTACTTC.

As to this clonotype: One junction end does not reproduce the germline sequence, and a read error may be involved. This chain joins TRBV9 and TRBJ2-5; possible D gene TRBD2, 5 bases. Germline CDR1 is SGDLS and CDR2 is YYNGEE. The CDR3 loop spans 13 amino acids. Here the CDR3 reads CASSLREQDTQYF. The CDR3 nucleotides are TGTGCCAGCAGTTTGAGGGAACAAGATACCCAGTACTTC.

The rearrangement joins TRBV9 to TRBJ2-5; 9 bases are a match to TRBD2. The CDR3 totals 17 residues. CDR1 SGDLS and CDR2 YYNGEE come from the germline V gene. V lost 0 bases and J lost 4; bases outside the gene matches: 10. The CDR3 sequence: CASSVDRGGGASETQYF. CDR3 in DNA: TGTGCCAGCAGCGTAGATCGGGGCGGGGGGGCCTCAGAGACCCAGTACTTC.

The V and J genes are TRBV20-1 and TRBJ2-5; unclear D gene. The CDR3 extends over 12 amino acids. V was shortened by 0 bases and J by 5 bases, with 7 bases between the two germline ends. Germline V gene sequence: CDR1 DFQATT, CDR2 SNEGSKA (reference sequence). In DNA, the CDR3 is TGCAGTGCTAGAGATCCGAAGGAGACCCAGTACTTC. Its protein is CSARDPKETQYF.

Ten or more counts support this clonotype. This chain uses TRBV7-2 with TRBJ1-1; a weak D match, TRBD1 (5 bases). V dropped 2 bases and J dropped 8 bases, with 12 bases sitting between them. The CDR3 has 13 amino acids. CDR1 is SGHTA and CDR2 is FQGNSA in the germline V gene. Here the CDR3 reads CASSLRRGAEAFF. The CDR3 DNA reads as TGTGCCAGCAGCTTACGTAGGGGCGCGGAAGCTTTCTTT.